These 2 T cell receptor beta chains originate from one sample sequenced in a study of post-analysis software for immune sequencing data. Study findings and constraints: Roughly 5 TRBV segments occurring more often in patients than controls included TRBV5-6, TRBV5-1 and TRBV20-1.

Their cognate antigens are unknown. cDNA libraries for TCR beta contained unique molecular identifiers. TCRdb independently ran MiXCR on the PCR reads; one entry per CDR3 protein. Of hundreds of thousands of distinct CDR3 sequences listed, 55% to 70% are singletons. The sample comprised blood. The receptors come from a girl aged 2-10 years with multiple sclerosis.

The chain has TRBV7-9 and TRBJ1-1; TRBD1 is a possible D gene (6 bases). The germline V gene has CDR1 SEHNR and CDR2 FQNEAQ (reference sequence). CDR3 length: 18 residues. The germline V and J ends were trimmed by 5 bases and 0 bases, with 22 bases remaining between them. The CDR3 DNA reads TGTGCCAGCAGCCCTCGTTGGGGGGGCGAATGGATGAACACTGAAGCTTTCTTT. It specifies CASSPRWGGEWMNTEAFF.

V usage is TRBV20-1 and J usage is TRBJ2-1; TRBD2 matches at 12 bases. Germline V CDR1 and CDR2: DFQATT, SNEGSKA (reference sequence). V lost 5 bases to trimming and J lost 0 bases; unmatched junction nucleotides: 5. CDR3 size: 16 residues. CDR3: CSAAGLAGSSYNEQFF. CDR3 in DNA: TGCAGTGCTGCAGGACTAGCGGGGAGCTCCTACAATGAGCAGTTCTTC.